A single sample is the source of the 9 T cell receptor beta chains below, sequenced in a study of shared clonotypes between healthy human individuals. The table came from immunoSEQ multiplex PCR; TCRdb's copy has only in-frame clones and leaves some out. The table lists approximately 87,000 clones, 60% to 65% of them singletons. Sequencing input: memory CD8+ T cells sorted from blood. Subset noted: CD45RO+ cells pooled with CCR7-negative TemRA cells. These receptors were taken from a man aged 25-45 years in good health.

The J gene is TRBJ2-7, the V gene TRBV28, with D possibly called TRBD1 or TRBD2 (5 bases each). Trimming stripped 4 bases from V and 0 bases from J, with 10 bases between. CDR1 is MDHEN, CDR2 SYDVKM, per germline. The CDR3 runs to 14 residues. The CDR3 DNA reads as TGTGCCAGCAGTTACGGGGACGGCTCCTACGAGCAGTACTTC. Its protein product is CASSYGDGSYEQYF.

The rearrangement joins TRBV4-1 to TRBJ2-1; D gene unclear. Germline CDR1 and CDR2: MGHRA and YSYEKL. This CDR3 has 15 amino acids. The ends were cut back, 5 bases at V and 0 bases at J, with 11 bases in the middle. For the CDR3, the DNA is TGCGCCAGCAGCTTAGAGGAGAGCTCCTACAATGAGCAGTTCTTC. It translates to CASSLEESSYNEQFF.

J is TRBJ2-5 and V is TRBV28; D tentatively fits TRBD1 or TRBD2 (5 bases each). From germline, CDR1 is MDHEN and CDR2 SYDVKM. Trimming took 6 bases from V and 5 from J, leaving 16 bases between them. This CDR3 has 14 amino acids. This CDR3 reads CASSGFEGLETQYF. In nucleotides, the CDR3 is TGTGCCAGCAGCGGCTTTGAGGGGCTGGAGACCCAGTACTTC.

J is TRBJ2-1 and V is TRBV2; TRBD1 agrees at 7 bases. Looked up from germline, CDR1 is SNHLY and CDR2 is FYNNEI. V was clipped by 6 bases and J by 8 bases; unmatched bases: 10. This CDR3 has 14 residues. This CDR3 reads CASRGQSYGHEQFF. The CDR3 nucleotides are TGTGCCAGCAGGGGACAGAGCTACGGACATGAGCAGTTCTTC.

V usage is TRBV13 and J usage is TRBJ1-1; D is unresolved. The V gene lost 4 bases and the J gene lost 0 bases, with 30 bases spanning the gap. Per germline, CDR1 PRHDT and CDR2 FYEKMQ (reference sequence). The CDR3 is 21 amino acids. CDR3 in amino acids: CASSYIPLLYSPVPLNTEAFF. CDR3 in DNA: TGTGCCAGCAGCTATATTCCCCTCCTATATTCCCCGGTTCCCTTGAACACTGAAGCTTTCTTT.

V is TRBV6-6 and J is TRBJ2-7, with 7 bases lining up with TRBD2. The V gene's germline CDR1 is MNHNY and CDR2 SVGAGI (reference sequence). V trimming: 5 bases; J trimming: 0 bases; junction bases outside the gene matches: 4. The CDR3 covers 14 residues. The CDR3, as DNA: TGTGCCAGCAGTAGAGCGGGGCCCTCCTACGAGCAGTACTTC. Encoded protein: CASSRAGPSYEQYF.

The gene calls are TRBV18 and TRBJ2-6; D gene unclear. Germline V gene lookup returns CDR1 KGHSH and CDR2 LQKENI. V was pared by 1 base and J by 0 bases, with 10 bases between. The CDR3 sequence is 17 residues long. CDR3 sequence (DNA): TGTGCCAGCTCACCACATGTCCCGCACTCTGGGGCCAACGTCCTGACTTTC. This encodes CASSPHVPHSGANVLTF.

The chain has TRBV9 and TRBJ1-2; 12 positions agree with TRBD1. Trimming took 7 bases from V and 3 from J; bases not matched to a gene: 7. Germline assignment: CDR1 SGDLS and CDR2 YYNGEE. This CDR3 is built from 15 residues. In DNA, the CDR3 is TGTGCCAGCCTGGGACAGGGGGCTCTCTACTATGGCTACACCTTC. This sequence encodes CASLGQGALYYGYTF.

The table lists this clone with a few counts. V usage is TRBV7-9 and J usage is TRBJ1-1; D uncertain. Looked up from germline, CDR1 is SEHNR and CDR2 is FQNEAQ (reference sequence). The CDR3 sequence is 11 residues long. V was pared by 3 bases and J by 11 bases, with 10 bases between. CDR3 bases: TGTGCCAGCAGCTTCCTGCAGGACGCTTTCTTT. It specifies CASSFLQDAFF.